A single T cell receptor (beta chain) is shown here with its context. Its target is not known. The sample originates from a study of T cell responses to AZD1222 COVID-19 vaccine. Whole-study results and caveats: Nearly half of the spike-specific TCRs reportedly recognize variant regions that carry no mutations. Spike was spanned by vaccine-associated CD4 TCRs, which were dominant at 160-218 and 743-854. Of the AZD1222 recipients, only 5 or 6 were seropositive at baseline. It should be noted that donors were predominantly white British and more often female, and clonal diversity was possibly underestimated.

The germline V gene encodes CDR1 GTSNPN and CDR2 SVGIG (reference sequence). The CDR3 is 14 residues long. V shed 2 bases and J 4 bases; nucleotides not matched to a gene: 3. The table came from immunoSEQ multiplex PCR; TCRdb's copy has only in-frame clones and leaves some out. The table includes 80,000 or so clones, 87% detected once. This TCR was recovered from an adult in good health. The specimen comprised peripheral blood, sampled on day 0 of AZD1222 vaccination. V usage is TRBV30 and J usage is TRBJ1-4; 8 nucleotides line up with TRBD1. The DNA for the CDR3 is TGTGCCTGGAGTAGCGGACAGGGTAATGAAAAACTGTTTTTT. Residues: CAWSSGQGNEKLFF.